The 22 T cell receptor beta chains below all came from one sample that was sequenced in a study of radiotherapy plus CTLA-4 blockade in lung cancer. Sequencing used immunoSEQ multiplex PCR; TCRdb keeps in-frame clones, though not all of them. The sample records about 62,000 clones, roughly 76% being singletons. The sequences come from peripheral blood, collected from a patient treated with radiotherapy plus ipilimumab. The source of these receptors is a human donor with non-small cell lung cancer who had a complete response to radiotherapy plus ipilimumab.

This clone was picked up a small number of times. J is TRBJ2-7 and V is TRBV15; 8 bases line up with TRBD1. The CDR3 consists of 15 residues. From germline, CDR1 is LNHNV and CDR2 YYDKDF (reference sequence). V lost 3 bases, J lost 3 bases, and 7 bases stayed unmatched. Written as DNA, the CDR3 is TGTGCCACCAGCAGGGATACGGGACAGGACTACGAGCAGTACTTC. As protein: CATSRDTGQDYEQYF.

This clone has a handful of counts. The genes are TRBV28 and TRBJ1-4; D gene unclear. V lost 5 bases and J 8 bases, leaving 9 bases between the germline ends. This CDR3 spans 12 amino acids. CDR1 is MDHEN and CDR2 is SYDVKM in the germline V gene. The CDR3 sequence is CASSLRVEKLFF. Written as DNA, the CDR3 is TGTGCCAGCAGTCTGAGAGTAGAAAAACTGTTTTTT.

The chain couples TRBV9 to TRBJ2-7; possible D gene TRBD1, 5 bases. Germline lookup yields CDR1 SGDLS and CDR2 YYNGEE. CDR3 size: 15 residues. V was cut by 4 bases and J by 1 base, with 15 bases left in between. CDR3 bases: TGTGCCAGCAGCCCAGAAGGCAGGGCGTCCTACGAGCAGTACTTC. Translating gives CASSPEGRASYEQYF.

The chain uses TRBV7-2 and TRBJ2-3, with 8 bases lining up with TRBD2. The CDR3 covers 17 residues. Per germline, CDR1 SGHTA and CDR2 FQGNSA. V lost 6 bases and J lost 7; bases outside the gene matches: 18. This CDR3 reads CASRPGTRGGVAHTQYF. For the CDR3, the DNA is TGTGCCAGCAGACCCGGGACTAGAGGGGGAGTGGCTCATACGCAGTATTTT.

The CDR3 is CASSPGARIPNYGYTF. The CDR3 bases are TGTGCCAGCTCACCAGGGGCCCGTATACCTAACTATGGCTACACCTTC. V is TRBV18 and J is TRBJ1-2, with D tentatively TRBD1 (5 bases). CDR1 and CDR2 from the germline V gene are KGHSH and LQKENI. V lost 2 bases, J lost 0 bases, and 13 bases lay in between. This CDR3 is built from 16 residues.

In its sample, this clone was seen once. This chain links TRBV5-6 with TRBJ1-2; D is unresolved. Germline loops: CDR1 SGHDT, CDR2 YYEEEE. The length of the CDR3 is 15 residues. The germline V and J ends were trimmed by 4 bases and 2 bases, with 15 bases remaining between them. CDR3: CASSPLRSSNYGYTF. As DNA, the CDR3 is TGTGCCAGCAGCCCGCTGCGAAGCTCCAACTATGGCTACACCTTC.

J is TRBJ2-1 and V is TRBV7-2; TRBD2 is a possible D gene (5 bases). The germline V gene encodes CDR1 SGHTA and CDR2 FQGNSA. Trimming stripped 4 bases from V and 5 bases from J, with 15 bases between. This CDR3 comprises 15 residues. CDR3 coding DNA: TGTGCCAGCAGCTACCGAGGGCGGTTTGACAATGAGCAGTTCTTC. This codes for CASSYRGRFDNEQFF.

This clone was seen more than once but under ten times. The genes are TRBV27 and TRBJ1-1, with a possible D match to TRBD1 (6 bases). The CDR3 has 14 amino acids. Trimming stripped 6 bases from V and 1 base from J, with 12 bases between. CDR1 and CDR2 from the germline V gene are MNHEY and SMNVEV (reference sequence). This CDR3 is CASSLQGQNTEAFF. The CDR3 nucleotides read TGTGCCAGCAGCCTTCAGGGGCAGAACACTGAAGCTTTCTTT.

The chain employs TRBV7-9 and TRBJ2-2; D uncertain. Between the trimmed V and J ends, which lost 1 base and 5 bases, there was a span of 5 bases. The germline V gene has CDR1 SEHNR and CDR2 FQNEAQ (reference sequence). The CDR3 is 13 amino acids. CDR3 loop: CASSLVLTGELFF. The CDR3 nucleotides are TGTGCCAGCAGCTTAGTACTGACCGGGGAGCTGTTTTTT.

As to this clone: Compared with germline, one end of the junction differs, possibly owing to a read error. The chain carries TRBV10-3 and TRBJ2-7; D is undetermined. Germline V gene sequence: CDR1 ENHRY, CDR2 SYGVKD. The CDR3 spans 14 residues. The CDR3 nucleotides read TGTGCCAGCAGTCCTGAGTGGTCCTCCTACGAGCAGTACTTC. Amino acids: CASSPEWSSYEQYF.

The chain uses TRBV7-9 and TRBJ2-5; 12 bases agree with TRBD1. The V and J ends lost 1 base and 5 bases, in that order; junction bases with no gene match: 8. The CDR3 extends over 17 amino acids. Looked up from germline, CDR1 is SEHNR and CDR2 is FQNEAQ (reference sequence). CDR3 loop: CASSLGRDRGLRETQYF. CDR3 sequence (DNA): TGTGCCAGCAGCTTAGGACGGGACAGGGGGCTTCGGGAGACCCAGTACTTC. Full variable domain (remainder filled in from reference TRBV7-9 and TRBJ2-5): DTGVSQNPRHKITKRGQNVTFRCDPISEHNRLYWYRQTLGQGPEFLTYFQNEAQLEKSRLLSDRFSAERPKGSFSTLEIQRTEQGDSAMYLCASSLGRDRGLRETQYFGPGTRLLVL.

This clone has more than one count but fewer than ten. The chain carries TRBV10-1 and TRBJ2-7; 7 positions match TRBD1. The V segment lost 1 base and the J segment 0 bases; nucleotides outside the gene matches: 9. CDR1 and CDR2 from the germline V gene are WNHNN and SYGVQD (reference sequence). This CDR3 contains 17 residues. For the CDR3, the DNA is TGCGCCAGCAGTGAGTACGGTCAGGGGGTAGCCTCCTACGAGCAGTACTTC. It encodes CASSEYGQGVASYEQYF.

V is TRBV7-2 and J is TRBJ1-5; D is unclear. V lost 1 base and J 4 bases, leaving 8 bases between the germline ends. The CDR3 is 14 residues long. Germline V lookup: CDR1 SGHTA, CDR2 FQGNSA. The DNA for the CDR3 is TGTGCCAGCAGCTTAGTCTCAGGTAATCAGCCCCAGCATTTT. This codes for CASSLVSGNQPQHF. Drawing the rest from reference TRBV7-2 and TRBJ1-5, the complete variable domain is GAGVSQSPSNKVTEKGKDVELRCDPISGHTALYWYRQSLGQGLEFLIYFQGNSAPDKSGLPSDRFSAERTGGSVSTLTIQRTQQEDSAVYLCASSLVSGNQPQHFGDGTRLSIL.

J is TRBJ2-5 and V is TRBV5-1, with 7 bases that match TRBD2. V trimming: 3 bases; J trimming: 2 bases; junction bases outside the gene matches: 7. Germline V CDR1 and CDR2: SGHRS, YFSETQ. CDR3 length equals 15 residues. The CDR3 sequence: CASSYGLGIQETQYF. As DNA, the CDR3 is TGCGCCAGCAGCTACGGACTAGGAATTCAAGAGACCCAGTACTTC.

The rearrangement uses TRBV12-5 and TRBJ2-3; TRBD1 matches 9 bases. The CDR3 is 17 residues long. V gave up 5 bases and J gave up 2 bases; unmatched junction bases: 11. Germline CDR1 and CDR2: LGHNT and FRNRAP. DNA for the CDR3: TGTGCTAGTGGTCAGACAGGGGGAAAGCGTTTCACAGATACGCAGTATTTT. Protein product: CASGQTGGKRFTDTQYF.

The gene calls are TRBV30 and TRBJ2-2; the match to TRBD2 covers 11 bases. Looked up from germline, CDR1 is GTSNPN and CDR2 is SVGIG (reference sequence). Trimming removed 0 bases from V and 4 bases from J; junction bases left unmatched: 4. This CDR3 contains 16 residues. The CDR3 reads CAWSVLLAGGTGELFF. The CDR3 nucleotides read TGTGCCTGGAGTGTACTTCTAGCGGGGGGCACCGGGGAGCTGTTTTTT. Combining the CDR3 with reference TRBV30 and TRBJ2-2 gives the whole variable domain SQTIHQWPATLVQPVGSPLSLECTVEGTSNPNLYWYRQAAGRGLQLLFYSVGIGQISSEVPQNLSASRPQDRQFILSSKKLLLSDSGFYLCAWSVLLAGGTGELFFGEGSRLTVL.

The gene calls are TRBV15 and TRBJ1-2; D gene unclear. CDR3 length: 19 residues. CDR1 is LNHNV and CDR2 is YYDKDF in the germline V gene (reference sequence). V was trimmed by 0 bases and J by 4 bases, leaving 24 bases between them. CDR3 sequence reads: CATSRDKRLAEAHGYGYTF. The CDR3 DNA follows: TGTGCCACCAGCAGAGATAAACGGTTAGCGGAGGCCCATGGCTATGGCTACACCTTC. Together with reference TRBV15 and TRBJ1-2, the CDR3 gives the full variable domain: DAMVIQNPRYQVTQFGKPVTLSCSQTLNHNVMYWYQQKSSQAPKLLFHYYDKDFNNEADTPDNFQSRRPNTSFCFLDIRSPGLGDTAMYLCATSRDKRLAEAHGYGYTFGSGTRLTVV.

The chain joins TRBV5-6 to TRBJ2-5; no definite D call. The better agreement between TRBJ2-7 and the DNA end casts doubt on the J call. The CDR3 length is 15 residues. Looked up from germline, CDR1 is SGHDT and CDR2 is YYEEEE. The DNA for the CDR3 is TGTGCCAGCAGCTTGGGAAGGAGAGAAAATTACGAGCAGTACTTC. It codes for CASSLGRRENYEQYF.

This clone was found once. The rearrangement links TRBV30 to TRBJ1-1; a weak D match, TRBD1 (5 bases). The V gene lost 0 bases and the J gene lost 10 bases, with 15 bases spanning the gap. This CDR3 has 13 residues. CDR1 and CDR2 from the germline V gene are GTSNPN and SVGIG (reference sequence). CDR3: CAWSVTGAVGAFF. The CDR3 DNA is TGTGCCTGGAGTGTAACAGGAGCCGTCGGAGCTTTCTTT.

In its sample, this clone was seen once. This chain links TRBV30 with TRBJ1-4; D not certain. The CDR3 has 13 amino acids. V lost 0 bases and J 5 bases, leaving 7 bases between the germline ends. The germline V gene has CDR1 GTSNPN and CDR2 SVGIG (reference sequence). In nucleotides, the CDR3 is TGTGCCTGGAGTGTACGAACAAATGAAAAACTGTTTTTT. It translates to CAWSVRTNEKLFF. Drawing the rest from reference TRBV30 and TRBJ1-4, the complete variable domain is SQTIHQWPATLVQPVGSPLSLECTVEGTSNPNLYWYRQAAGRGLQLLFYSVGIGQISSEVPQNLSASRPQDRQFILSSKKLLLSDSGFYLCAWSVRTNEKLFFGSGTQLSVL.

The chain uses TRBV28 and TRBJ2-5, with D tentatively TRBD2 (6 bases). Germline values: CDR1 MDHEN, CDR2 SYDVKM. Trimming took off 5 bases at V and 5 bases at J, with 15 bases between the two ends. The length of the CDR3 is 14 residues. The CDR3 spells CASSPGGPEETQYF. The DNA of the CDR3 is TGTGCCAGCAGTCCAGGAGGGCCCGAGGAGACCCAGTACTTC.

The chain is built from TRBV2 and TRBJ2-5, with TRBD2 as a possible D gene (6 bases). The DNA end lines up better with TRBJ2-7; the J call may be wrong. CDR1 and CDR2 (germline): SNHLY, FYNNEI. The CDR3 covers 13 residues. CDR3 sequence: CASGEGEAGEQYF. The CDR3 DNA reads TGTGCCAGCGGGGAAGGGGAGGCCGGCGAGCAGTACTTC.